The 23 T cell receptor beta chains listed next were all sequenced from one sample in a study of T cells in Graves' hyperthyroidism and ophthalmopathy. Amplification of TCR beta CDR3 regions was performed using RNA transcripts as template. First-round RT-PCR of the TCR CDR3 relied on the HTBI primer set. MiXCR, applied by TCRdb to the multiplex PCR reads, yields one record per CDR3 protein. Of more than 500,000 distinct CDR3 sequences listed, about 17% were seen once; the top ten hold less than 4.5%. The sequenced sample was blood. The receptors originated from a woman aged 25 to 39 with Graves' hyperthyroidism.

This clonotype occurred many times. V gene TRBV6-1 combines with J gene TRBJ1-1; the D is unclear. The CDR3 contains 14 residues. Germline V lookup: CDR1 MNHNS, CDR2 SASEGT. With 8 bases removed from V and 1 base from J, the gap between germline ends came to 14 bases. CDR3 nucleotide sequence: TGTGCCAGCGGAGAAAGGACGGCGAACACTGAAGCTTTCTTT. Amino acids: CASGERTANTEAFF.

For this clonotype: This may be a read error, as it is one base from a much larger clone. The V and J genes are TRBV3-1 and TRBJ2-7; the D is unclear. The CDR3 loop spans 13 amino acids. Germline V CDR1 and CDR2: LGHDT, YNNKEL (reference sequence). In DNA, the CDR3 is TGTGCCAGCGGCCAGGCCAGCTCCTACGAGCAGTACTTC. Encoded protein: CASGQASSYEQYF.

The chain recombines TRBV6-2 or TRBV6-3 with TRBJ1-6; weak D call: TRBD1 (6 bases). Germline V gene data show CDR1 as MNHEY and CDR2 as SVGEGT. This CDR3 contains 15 residues. V shed 8 bases and J shed 10 bases, with 21 bases lying between them. CDR3 loop: CASGTGRTTGSPLHF. DNA of the CDR3: TGTGCCAGCGGTACAGGGAGAACTACTGGGTCACCCCTCCACTTT.

There are a few counts of this clonotype. The chain couples TRBV27 to TRBJ1-2, with D perhaps TRBD1 (5 bases). The CDR3 sequence is 17 residues long. Germline CDR1 and CDR2: MNHEY and SMNVEV (reference sequence). The V gene lost 4 bases and the J gene lost 0 bases, with 18 bases spanning the gap. The CDR3 DNA follows: TGTGCCAGCAGTTCCCTCCTCCTCAGGGCGACTAACTATGGCTACACCTTC. This encodes CASSSLLLRATNYGYTF.

Notes on this clonotype: The junction and the germline gene differ at one end; a read error may be behind it. The J gene is TRBJ2-3, the V gene TRBV25-1; tentative D call: TRBD1 (5 bases). CDR1 is MGHDK and CDR2 is SYGVNS in the germline V gene. CDR3 length: 14 amino acids. Here the CDR3 reads CASSEDWGTNTQYF. CDR3 sequence (DNA): TGTGCCAGCAGTGAGGATTGGGGCACAAATACGCAGTATTTT. Using reference TRBV25-1 and TRBJ2-3 for the parts outside the CDR3, the full variable domain is EADIYQTPRYLVIGTGKKITLECSQTMGHDKMYWYQQDPGMELHLIHYSYGVNSTEKGDLSSESTVSRIRTEHFPLTLESARPSHTSQYLCASSEDWGTNTQYFGPGTRLTVL.

This clonotype was counted between two and nine times. V is TRBV29-1 and J is TRBJ1-5; TRBD1 matches 7 bases. The CDR3 runs to 13 residues. J was trimmed by 7 bases and V by 4 bases; bases with no gene match: 7. CDR1 is SQVTM and CDR2 is ANQGSEA in the germline V gene. CDR3 DNA sequence: TGCAGCGTTGGACAGGGTTTAAGGCAGCCCCAGCATTTT. Residues: CSVGQGLRQPQHF. The full variable domain, its missing parts supplied by reference TRBV29-1 and TRBJ1-5, is SAVISQKPSRDICQRGTSLTIQCQVDSQVTMMFWYRQQPGQSLTLIATANQGSEATYESGFVIDKFPISRPNLTFSTLTVSNMSPEDSSIYLCSVGQGLRQPQHFGDGTRLSIL.

V gene TRBV14 combines with J gene TRBJ1-1; possibly TRBD1 for D (5 bases). Trimming left V 1 base short and J 11 bases short, with 14 bases between. The CDR3 contains 13 residues. From germline, CDR1 is SGHDN and CDR2 FVKESK. CDR3 coding DNA: TGTGCCAGCAGCCAAGGAATGCAGGGAAGGGCTTTCTTT. Translation gives CASSQGMQGRAFF.

The rearrangement links TRBV2 to TRBJ2-2, with 7 bases fitting TRBD2. This CDR3 contains 16 residues. After removal of 6 bases from V and 5 bases from J, the junction contained 12 bases not matched to a gene. CDR1 SNHLY and CDR2 FYNNEI come from the germline V gene. CDR3 amino acids: CASSPQLAVITGELFF. DNA for the CDR3: TGTGCCAGCAGCCCCCAGCTAGCGGTTATTACCGGGGAGCTGTTTTTT.

The chain combines TRBV4-3 with TRBJ2-1; maybe TRBD2 (6 bases). Looked up from germline, CDR1 is LGHNA and CDR2 is YSLEER. Trimming pared 0 bases from V and 3 bases from J, leaving 12 bases between. This CDR3 has 16 amino acids. The DNA of the CDR3 is TGCGCCAGCAGCCAAGATGGGGGAGGTAACTACAATGAGCAGTTCTTC. Translation: CASSQDGGGNYNEQFF.

The gene calls are TRBV5-1 and TRBJ1-3; TRBD1 might be the D (6 bases). Between the trimmed V and J ends, which lost 4 bases and 0 bases, there was a span of 14 bases. The CDR3 is 16 amino acids. CDR1 is SGHRS, CDR2 YFSETQ, per germline. CDR3 in DNA: TGCGCCAGCAGCAACCTGGACAGAGCCTCTGGAAACACCATATATTTT. Translated: CASSNLDRASGNTIYF.

V and J are TRBV12-3 or TRBV12-4 and TRBJ2-2, with TRBD1 matching 9 bases. V lost 6 bases and J lost 5; bases outside the gene matches: 10. The CDR3 loop spans 16 amino acids. CDR3 DNA sequence: TGTGCCAGCAGCGAAACGGGACAGGGTGATACCGGGGAGCTGTTTTTT. Translation gives CASSETGQGDTGELFF.

This clonotype was counted ten times or more. This chain uses TRBV7-2 with TRBJ1-3; TRBD1 matches at 8 bases. V was clipped by 6 bases and J by 9 bases; unmatched bases: 4. The germline gives CDR1 SGHTA, CDR2 FQGNSA. This CDR3 region has 12 residues. In DNA form, the CDR3 reads TGTGCCAGCAGTACAGGGGGTGGCACCATATATTTT. This translates into CASSTGGGTIYF.

V is TRBV12-3 or TRBV12-4 and J is TRBJ2-5; D is unresolved. The V end lost 1 base, the J end lost 2 bases, and 14 bases lay between the germline ends. The length of the CDR3 is 16 residues. The DNA for the CDR3 is TGTGCCAGCAGTTTAGTCGCCTATACTCCGCAAGAGACCCAGTACTTC. It translates to CASSLVAYTPQETQYF.

V usage is TRBV12-3 or TRBV12-4 and J usage is TRBJ2-5; TRBD2 might be the D (5 bases). Trimming removed 5 bases from V and 2 bases from J, with 18 bases in between. This CDR3 comprises 16 residues. The chain's CDR3 is CASSPWSRDSQETQYF. CDR3 DNA: TGTGCCAGCAGTCCCTGGAGCCGGGATTCACAAGAGACCCAGTACTTC.

This clonotype was recorded at least ten times. This chain links TRBV6-5 with TRBJ1-1; 10 bases agree with TRBD1. Trimming removed 2 bases from V and 4 bases from J; junction bases left unmatched: 7. The CDR3 loop spans 16 amino acids. The germline CDR1 and CDR2 sequences are MNHEY and SVGAGI. CDR3 loop: CASSYPTGGSGTEAFF. DNA of the CDR3: TGTGCCAGCAGTTACCCGACAGGGGGCTCTGGCACTGAAGCTTTCTTT.

This clonotype was picked up many times. This chain links TRBV11-1 with TRBJ2-1; D is possibly TRBD2 (5 bases). Germline V gene sequence: CDR1 SGHAT, CDR2 FQDESV (reference sequence). V dropped 1 base and J dropped 10 bases, with 5 bases sitting between them. This CDR3 is built from 11 residues. The CDR3 reads CASSLGLEQFF. CDR3 in DNA: TGTGCCAGCAGCTTAGGACTAGAGCAGTTCTTC. Full variable domain (remainder filled in from reference TRBV11-1 and TRBJ2-1): EAEVAQSPRYKITEKSQAVAFWCDPISGHATLYWYRQILGQGPELLVQFQDESVVDDSQLPKDRFSAERLKGVDSTLKIQPAELGDSAMYLCASSLGLEQFFGPGTRLTVL.

V gene TRBV12-3 or TRBV12-4 combines with J gene TRBJ1-4; 9 bases fit TRBD1. This CDR3 has 15 amino acids. The V segment lost 7 bases and the J segment 7 bases; nucleotides outside the gene matches: 10. The DNA of the CDR3 is TGTGCCAGCACCTGGGGACAGGGAGGGGCTGAAAAACTGTTTTTT. Its protein product is CASTWGQGGAEKLFF.

V and J are TRBV19 and TRBJ2-7; TRBD1 is a possible D gene (7 bases). The CDR3 covers 15 residues. The germline CDR1 and CDR2 sequences are LNHDA and SQIVND (reference sequence). V lost 4 bases and J lost 1, with 14 bases in between. The CDR3 coding sequence is TGTGCCAGTAGTAAAATCAGGGGGGAGTCCTACGAGCAGTACTTC. Translated: CASSKIRGESYEQYF.

This clonotype occurred many times. V is TRBV28 and J is TRBJ2-1; D unresolved. The CDR3 is made up of 11 amino acids. Per the germline V gene, CDR1 is MDHEN and CDR2 is SYDVKM. The V end was cut by 7 bases, the J end by 6 bases, with 7 bases between. CDR3 DNA sequence: TGTGCCAGCACTACTGTCAATGAGCAGTTCTTC. This sequence encodes CASTTVNEQFF.

V usage is TRBV4-2 and J usage is TRBJ2-1; D assignment may be TRBD1 or TRBD2 (5 bases each). Germline lookup yields CDR1 LGHNA and CDR2 YNFKEQ. Between the trimmed V and J ends, which lost 0 bases and 4 bases, there was a span of 16 bases. The CDR3 extends over 17 amino acids. The CDR3 DNA is TGTGCCAGCAGCCAAGATCTTGCACGGGGCCATTACAATGAGCAGTTCTTC. It yields the protein CASSQDLARGHYNEQFF.

This clonotype was seen a handful of times. The rearrangement uses TRBV28 and TRBJ2-1, with 9 positions matching TRBD1. J gave up 9 bases and V 5 bases, and 11 bases lay outside the gene matches. The CDR3 consists of 15 residues. Per germline, CDR1 MDHEN and CDR2 SYDVKM. The CDR3 coding sequence is TGTGCCAGCAGTCCGCGGGACAGGGATCATGGTGAGCAGTTCTTC. It is translated as CASSPRDRDHGEQFF.

This clonotype was observed many times. V gene TRBV6-2 or TRBV6-3 combines with J gene TRBJ2-5; maybe TRBD1 (5 bases). Germline CDR1 and CDR2: MNHEY and SVGEGT. V was shortened by 0 bases and J by 2 bases, with 13 bases between the two germline ends. This CDR3 has 16 amino acids. This CDR3 is CASSYSVSQGQETQYF. The CDR3 DNA reads TGTGCCAGCAGTTACTCTGTTTCCCAGGGACAAGAGACCCAGTACTTC.

This clonotype was seen many times. The chain has TRBV30 and TRBJ2-6; D unresolved. The V end lost 2 bases, the J end lost 1 base, and 12 bases lay between the germline ends. CDR1 and CDR2 (germline): GTSNPN, SVGIG (reference sequence). The CDR3 sequence is 16 residues long. The DNA for the CDR3 is TGTGCCTGGAGTAGCCTAGAGATTTCTGGGGCCAACGTCCTGACTTTC. Translating it yields CAWSSLEISGANVLTF.